This T cell receptor (beta chain) was identified during a study of T cell responses to AZD1222 COVID-19 vaccine. Study-level background: Pooling was applied to second doses at about 4 or about 12 weeks. Study-level findings and limits: Clonal diversity was possibly underestimated; the donors were predominantly white British and more often female.

Regarding this clone: No antigen is known for it.

V lost 5 bases, J lost 5 bases, and 8 bases stayed unmatched. This CDR3 has 15 residues. In germline, CDR1 is SNHLY, CDR2 FYNNEI. TCRdb's table, derived via immunoSEQ multiplex PCR, lists solely in-frame clones and lacks some. The table includes around 100,000 clones, roughly nine tenths detected once. The sample consisted of peripheral blood, taken on day 0 of AZD1222 vaccination. The rearrangement uses TRBV2 and TRBJ2-7, with 11 bases identical to TRBD2. The sequence derives from an adult in good health. Written as DNA, the CDR3 is TGTGCCAGCAGTTCTACCCCTAGCGGGAGGAACGAGCAGTACTTC. This sequence encodes CASSSTPSGRNEQYF.